The present TCR beta chain was sequenced within a study of shared clonotypes between healthy human individuals. Germline CDR1 LNHDA, CDR2 SQIVND (reference sequence). Trimming shortened V by 6 bases and J by 0 bases, and 10 bases separated the two germline ends. The CDR3 consists of 14 residues. The data were produced by immunoSEQ multiplex PCR, yet TCRdb's version contains in-frame clones alone and is incomplete. The sample contains roughly 450,000 clones, less than 85% of which appear only once. The sequencing sample was made of PBMCs. This sequence originates from a woman aged 40 to 50 in good health. Some clones in this sample may be carry-over from other donors' samples. The chain employs TRBV19 and TRBJ2-3, with D perhaps matching TRBD1 (5 bases). Here the CDR3 reads CASRQDGSTDTQYF. As DNA, the CDR3 is TGTGCCAGTAGACAGGACGGTAGCACAGATACGCAGTATTTT.